The 9 T cell receptor beta chains given below trace back to one sample, sequenced in a study of blood T cell repertoires in COVID-19. Assay: immunoSEQ multiplex PCR; the TCRdb copy retains only in-frame clones and omits some. The table lists approximately 250,000 clones, about 86% of them singletons. Sequenced: PBMCs or T cells enriched from blood (not recorded which). The receptors derive from a man aged 30 to 39 with acute COVID-19.

The CDR3 loop is CASSVGDRGIEETQYF. The CDR3 bases are TGTGCCAGCAGCGTAGGGGACAGGGGTATAGAGGAGACCCAGTACTTC. This rearrangement joins TRBV9 to TRBJ2-5, with 10 bases that match TRBD1. The CDR3 is made up of 16 amino acids. J was trimmed by 5 bases and V by 0 bases; bases with no gene match: 7. The germline V gene encodes CDR1 SGDLS and CDR2 YYNGEE.

This clone has just one count. The J gene is TRBJ1-5, the V gene TRBV7-9; D remains ambiguous. There are 15 residues in the CDR3. Trimming shortened V by 1 base and J by 3 bases, and 10 bases separated the two germline ends. The germline gives CDR1 SEHNR, CDR2 FQNEAQ (reference sequence). The CDR3 protein is CASSLEGGDNQPQHF. CDR3 DNA sequence: TGTGCCAGCAGCTTAGAAGGCGGCGACAATCAGCCCCAGCATTTT. Using reference TRBV7-9 and TRBJ1-5 for the parts outside the CDR3, the full variable domain is DTGVSQNPRHKITKRGQNVTFRCDPISEHNRLYWYRQTLGQGPEFLTYFQNEAQLEKSRLLSDRFSAERPKGSFSTLEIQRTEQGDSAMYLCASSLEGGDNQPQHFGDGTRLSIL.

V and J are TRBV24-1 and TRBJ2-3; 7 nucleotides line up with TRBD2. The CDR3 loop spans 11 amino acids. Per germline, CDR1 KGHDR and CDR2 SFDVKD. Unmatched junction bases numbered 4, after V lost 9 bases and J lost 8 bases. For the CDR3, the DNA is TGTGCCACCGGGGGGGTATCTACGCAGTATTTT. This translates into CATGGVSTQYF.

There are a few counts of this clone. The chain uses TRBV5-4 and TRBJ2-4; 7 bases line up with TRBD2. V dropped 2 bases and J dropped 8; count of bases not matched to a gene: 7. The CDR3 totals 14 residues. Germline CDR1 reads SGHNT; CDR2 reads YYREEE (reference sequence). DNA for the CDR3: TGTGCCAGCAGCTTAGCGGGGTCCGCGGACATTCAGTACTTC. It is translated as CASSLAGSADIQYF.

This clone came up once. The chain joins TRBV5-6 to TRBJ2-1; D might be TRBD1 (5 bases). Trimming took off 2 bases at V and 5 bases at J, with 20 bases between the two ends. The CDR3 is 17 residues long. Germline CDR1 and CDR2: SGHDT and YYEEEE. The CDR3 bases are TGTGCCAGCAGCTTTACGATTCAAGGGGTCTGGGACAATGAGCAGTTCTTC. Translating it yields CASSFTIQGVWDNEQFF.

The chain employs TRBV14 and TRBJ2-5; possibly TRBD2 for D (7 bases). The germline V and J ends were trimmed by 2 bases and 5 bases, with 18 bases remaining between them. This CDR3 is built from 16 residues. Germline assignment: CDR1 SGHDN and CDR2 FVKESK. CDR3 protein: CASSQTVEGGLETQYF. CDR3 DNA: TGTGCCAGCAGCCAAACTGTGGAGGGGGGGCTGGAGACCCAGTACTTC.

The chain combines TRBV19 with TRBJ1-5; D not resolved. Germline loops: CDR1 LNHDA, CDR2 SQIVND (reference sequence). V was shortened by 0 bases and J by 5 bases, with 5 bases between the two germline ends. The length of the CDR3 is 13 residues. In DNA, the CDR3 is TGTGCCAGTAGTATAGAACGGGATCAGCCCCAGCATTTT. It codes for CASSIERDQPQHF.

The chain recombines TRBV19 with TRBJ1-2; D might be TRBD1 (6 bases). Trimming pared 3 bases from V and 4 bases from J, leaving 15 bases between. The germline V gene encodes CDR1 LNHDA and CDR2 SQIVND (reference sequence). The CDR3 sequence is 15 residues long. The CDR3 region is CASSIGPGGAYGYTF. DNA for the CDR3: TGTGCCAGTAGTATTGGCCCCGGGGGGGCCTATGGCTACACCTTC.

The chain uses TRBV4-1 and TRBJ1-4; 7 bases map to TRBD1. CDR3 length equals 14 residues. The trim removed 1 base at V and 8 bases at J, leaving 4 bases unmatched. Germline lookup yields CDR1 MGHRA and CDR2 YSYEKL. CDR3 coding DNA: TGCGCCAGCAGCCAAGGTCCCAGGGGGGAAAAACTGTTTTTT. Translated: CASSQGPRGEKLFF.